What follows describes a single TCR beta chain. Its antigen is not known. This specimen belongs to a study of post-analysis software for immune sequencing data. The wider study: Patients with relapsing-remitting, secondary progressive and progressive-relapsing multiple sclerosis courses were all represented.

Unique-molecular-identifier-tagged TCR beta cDNA libraries were used. With roughly 0.95 to 11 million T cells as the source, 500,000 to 650,000 cDNA molecules resulted. MiXCR, applied by TCRdb to the PCR reads, yields one record per CDR3 protein. The sample consists of about 540,000 distinct CDR3 sequences, 34% of them appearing once. Study findings and constraints: TRBV5-6, TRBV5-1 and TRBV20-1 belonged to a set of roughly five TRBV segments that were more frequent in patients than controls. Under F measure analysis, samples from one preparation batch co-clustered strongly. The normalized Chao1 diversity of multiple sclerosis patients was significantly lower than that of controls.

Trimming pared 2 bases from V and 7 bases from J, leaving 14 bases between. The CDR3 spans 15 residues. Per the germline V gene, CDR1 is MGHRA and CDR2 is YSYEKL. The genes are TRBV4-1 and TRBJ1-4, with no clear D. Input material: blood. The sequence was collected from a girl under 18 with multiple sclerosis. CDR3 DNA: TGCGCCAGCAGCCAACCTCCTCCGGGGATTGAAAAACTGTTTTTT. This translates into CASSQPPPGIEKLFF.